The 23 T cell receptor beta chains given below trace back to one sample, sequenced in a study of control samples from healthy donors and cancer patients (dated by TCRdb to the early 2020s). The library was generated by the immunoSEQ multiplex PCR assay. The clones in this table, taken by TCRdb from immuneACCESS, are in-frame only. Not every clone is retained; where verified, under half of the shortfall comes from an unresolved V gene, and the cause of the rest is unknown. Recorded for this sample are 90,000 to 150,000 clones; around 89% of them occurred a single time. The top ten clones comprise less than 3.5% of the sample. Sequencing used blood. The receptor set was obtained from a man in his forties or fifties in good health.

The rearrangement joins TRBV13 to TRBJ1-4, with a possible D match to TRBD1 (5 bases). The CDR3 consists of 16 residues. Germline-derived CDR1 and CDR2 are PRHDT and FYEKMQ (reference sequence). V lost 5 bases, J lost 0 bases, and 13 bases lay in between. CDR3 region: CASSLRTFTTNEKLFF. CDR3 nucleotides: TGTGCCAGCAGCCTGCGGACATTTACAACTAATGAAAAACTGTTTTTT. The full variable domain, completed using reference TRBV13 and TRBJ1-4, is AAGVIQSPRHLIKEKRETATLKCYPIPRHDTVYWYQQGPGQDPQFLISFYEKMQSDKGSIPDRFSAQQFSDYHSELNMSSLELGDSALYFCASSLRTFTTNEKLFFGSGTQLSVL.

The rearrangement joins TRBV7-6 to TRBJ2-1; D uncertain. Trimming took off 0 bases at V and 10 bases at J, with 10 bases between the two ends. The CDR3 runs 13 residues. Per the germline V gene, CDR1 is SGHVS and CDR2 is FNYEAQ. The CDR3 loop reads CASSLAEGLEQFF. The CDR3 DNA is TGTGCCAGCAGCTTAGCGGAAGGATTAGAGCAGTTCTTC.

The rearrangement uses TRBV30 and TRBJ2-3, with 15 bases lining up with TRBD2. Germline V gene sequence: CDR1 GTSNPN, CDR2 SVGIG (reference sequence). Trimming removed 2 bases from V and 4 bases from J; junction bases left unmatched: 4. This CDR3 comprises 16 residues. The DNA for the CDR3 is TGTGCCTGGAGTCACGGACTAGCGGGGGGGGCAGATACGCAGTATTTT. Protein sequence: CAWSHGLAGGADTQYF.

The chain carries TRBV6-6 and TRBJ1-3; D unresolved. V lost 2 bases and J lost 2, with 7 bases in between. The CDR3 is 14 amino acids. Germline assignment: CDR1 MNHNY and CDR2 SVGAGI (reference sequence). In nucleotides, the CDR3 is TGTGCCAGCAGTTACGATCATACTGGAAACACCATATATTTT. Translating gives CASSYDHTGNTIYF.

This chain uses TRBV6-8 with TRBJ1-1, with a tentative D call TRBD1 (5 bases). Germline CDR1 and CDR2: MNHGY and SAAAGT. Trimming shortened V by 8 bases and J by 3 bases, and 22 bases separated the two germline ends. This CDR3 has 16 residues. Written as DNA, the CDR3 is TGTGCCAGCCCACCGCGGGGAGCAGGGATAGACACTGAAGCTTTCTTT. It yields the protein CASPPRGAGIDTEAFF.

The gene calls are TRBV7-9 and TRBJ1-2; possibly TRBD1 for D (5 bases). The V and J ends lost 6 bases and 4 bases respectively, with 12 bases between them. The CDR3 covers 13 residues. Germline lookup yields CDR1 SEHNR and CDR2 FQNEAQ (reference sequence). The CDR3 DNA reads TGTGCCAGCAGTCGGGGCCCACCCTATGGCTACACCTTC. Protein: CASSRGPPYGYTF.

This chain uses TRBV10-2 with TRBJ2-4, with 13 bases matching TRBD2. Germline loops: CDR1 WSHSY, CDR2 SAAADI. With V trimmed by 6 bases and J by 3 bases, 14 bases remained unmatched. The CDR3 runs to 19 residues. CDR3 DNA: TGCGCCAGCAGCCCTACAAGACTAGCGGGGGGAGGTAGCAAAAACATTCAGTACTTC. Its translation is CASSPTRLAGGGSKNIQYF.

The chain recombines TRBV7-2 with TRBJ1-1, with D unresolved. There are 14 residues in the CDR3. Germline CDR1 reads SGHTA; CDR2 reads FQGNSA. Trimming stripped 5 bases from V and 4 bases from J, with 14 bases between. In nucleotides, the CDR3 is TGTGCCAGCAGCCAATTCGTGGGTGGCACTGAAGCTTTCTTT. Protein product: CASSQFVGGTEAFF.

J is TRBJ1-2 and V is TRBV25-1; 7 positions agree with TRBD1. Germline V CDR1 and CDR2: MGHDK, SYGVNS. The J segment lost 8 bases and the V segment lost 1 base, leaving 7 bases of the junction unmatched. The CDR3 has 14 residues. The CDR3 nucleotides are TGTGCCAGCAGTGAATTACAGGGGTGGAGAGGCTACACCTTC. The encoded protein is CASSELQGWRGYTF.

This clone was recorded a few times. The V gene is TRBV24-1, the J gene TRBJ2-1; D gene ambiguous. In germline, CDR1 is KGHDR, CDR2 SFDVKD. CDR3 length equals 14 residues. The V end was cut by 1 base, the J end by 7 bases, with 10 bases between. DNA of the CDR3: TGTGCCACCAGTGATTTCCCCACAGATAATGAGCAGTTCTTC. This codes for CATSDFPTDNEQFF.

The V gene is TRBV5-5, the J gene TRBJ1-5; 8 bases are shared with TRBD1. Germline V lookup: CDR1 SGHKS, CDR2 YYEKEE (reference sequence). The trim removed 4 bases at V and 2 bases at J, leaving 2 bases unmatched. CDR3 size: 14 residues. The CDR3 DNA follows: TGTGCCAGCAGCCAGGGGGCCGGCAATCAGCCCCAGCATTTT. Amino acid sequence: CASSQGAGNQPQHF.

The J gene is TRBJ1-1, the V gene TRBV18; D ambiguous. This CDR3 spans 13 amino acids. The germline gives CDR1 KGHSH, CDR2 LQKENI. Between the trimmed V and J ends, which lost 0 bases and 5 bases, there was a span of 7 bases. The chain's CDR3 is CASSPPMQTEAFF. Here the CDR3 DNA reads TGTGCCAGCTCACCACCGATGCAAACTGAAGCTTTCTTT.

This chain links TRBV11-3 with TRBJ1-1; D is ambiguous. Germline V CDR1 and CDR2: SGHNT, YENEEA. CDR3 length: 13 amino acids. Trimming pared 1 base from V and 8 bases from J, leaving 11 bases between. In nucleotides, the CDR3 is TGTGCCAGCAGCTTAGTGTTCGGAACCGAAGCTTTCTTT. Translating gives CASSLVFGTEAFF.

This clone has a single count. V and J are TRBV24-1 and TRBJ2-5; 10 positions match TRBD1. V was pared by 4 bases and J by 5 bases, with 6 bases of the junction left unmatched. The CDR3 loop spans 15 amino acids. The germline CDR1 and CDR2 sequences are KGHDR and SFDVKD. In DNA, the CDR3 is TGTGCCACCAGTGACCCTGACAGGGGGCTTGAGACCCAGTACTTC. It encodes CATSDPDRGLETQYF.

The chain links TRBV6-1 to TRBJ2-7; a possible D gene is TRBD2 (5 bases). The CDR3 has 15 residues. Germline V gene sequence: CDR1 MNHNS, CDR2 SASEGT. V was shortened by 1 base and J by 6 bases, with 16 bases between the two germline ends. CDR3 nucleotides: TGTGCCAGCAGTGAAGTTTTAACCGGAGGACGCGAGCAGTACTTC. It is translated as CASSEVLTGGREQYF.

This chain connects TRBV9 to TRBJ2-3; D gene unclear. V lost 0 bases, J lost 6 bases, and 11 bases lay in between. CDR3 size: 14 residues. CDR1 and CDR2 (germline): SGDLS, YYNGEE. The DNA for the CDR3 is TGTGCCAGCAGCGTAGGCCCGGGCAGCGATACGCAGTATTTT. Residues: CASSVGPGSDTQYF. Looking up the rest from reference TRBV9 and TRBJ2-3 gives the full variable domain: DSGVTQTPKHLITATGQRVTLRCSPRSGDLSVYWYQQSLDQGLQFLIQYYNGEERAKGNILERFSAQQFPDLHSELNLSSLELGDSALYFCASSVGPGSDTQYFGPGTRLTVL.

The CDR3 protein is CASSYWKGNQPQHF. DNA of the CDR3: TGTGCCAGCAGTTACTGGAAGGGCAATCAGCCCCAGCATTTT. This rearrangement joins TRBV6-2 or TRBV6-3 to TRBJ1-5; no reliable D call. The V gene lost 1 base and the J gene lost 2 bases, with 6 bases spanning the gap. Germline V gene lookup returns CDR1 MNHEY and CDR2 SVGEGT. The CDR3 covers 14 residues.

The chain combines TRBV7-6 with TRBJ2-2, with 9 bases fitting TRBD2. The CDR3 covers 17 residues. V lost 3 bases and J lost 2; bases outside the gene matches: 7. From germline, CDR1 is SGHVS and CDR2 FNYEAQ. CDR3 protein: CASSFGLAGLNTGELFF. The DNA of the CDR3 is TGTGCCAGCAGCTTTGGCCTAGCGGGGTTAAACACCGGGGAGCTGTTTTTT.

This sequence joins TRBV6-1 and TRBJ1-1, with 7 nucleotides matching TRBD1. This CDR3 has 14 amino acids. Trimming removed 0 bases from V and 5 bases from J; junction bases left unmatched: 3. The germline V gene encodes CDR1 MNHNS and CDR2 SASEGT. DNA for the CDR3: TGTGCCAGCAGTGAAGCGGGACAGCTTACTGAAGCTTTCTTT. It yields the protein CASSEAGQLTEAFF.

The genes are TRBV2 and TRBJ2-2, with TRBD1 identical over 9 bases. Unmatched junction bases numbered 1, after V lost 6 bases and J lost 5 bases. Germline CDR1 SNHLY, CDR2 FYNNEI. There are 13 residues in the CDR3. CDR3 residues: CASRGTGTGELFF. DNA of the CDR3: TGTGCCAGCAGGGGGACAGGGACCGGGGAGCTGTTTTTT.

By proportion, this clone is medium-sized. V gene TRBV6-9 combines with J gene TRBJ1-5; possibly TRBD1 for D (6 bases). V was clipped by 9 bases and J by 3 bases, with 12 bases between them. The CDR3 spans 13 residues. Looked up from germline, CDR1 is MNHGY and CDR2 is SVAAGI. The DNA of the CDR3 is TGTGCCAGGCCGCAGGGGTCCAATCAGCCCCAGCATTTT. Translating gives CARPQGSNQPQHF.

V gene TRBV25-1 combines with J gene TRBJ1-5; TRBD1 matches at 8 bases. V was clipped by 3 bases and J by 7 bases; unmatched bases: 2. This CDR3 comprises 13 residues. Germline CDR1 is MGHDK and CDR2 is SYGVNS. This CDR3 is CASSDPGGQPQHF. CDR3 DNA: TGTGCCAGCAGTGATCCAGGGGGCCAGCCCCAGCATTTT.

The chain couples TRBV5-1 to TRBJ2-7; 7 bases align to TRBD1. After removal of 0 bases from V and 7 bases from J, the junction contained 7 bases not matched to a gene. The CDR3 runs 14 residues. CDR1 and CDR2 (germline): SGHRS, YFSETQ. CDR3 residues: CASSLVGARGEQYF. The CDR3 bases are TGCGCCAGCAGCTTGGTGGGGGCCAGGGGGGAGCAGTACTTC.